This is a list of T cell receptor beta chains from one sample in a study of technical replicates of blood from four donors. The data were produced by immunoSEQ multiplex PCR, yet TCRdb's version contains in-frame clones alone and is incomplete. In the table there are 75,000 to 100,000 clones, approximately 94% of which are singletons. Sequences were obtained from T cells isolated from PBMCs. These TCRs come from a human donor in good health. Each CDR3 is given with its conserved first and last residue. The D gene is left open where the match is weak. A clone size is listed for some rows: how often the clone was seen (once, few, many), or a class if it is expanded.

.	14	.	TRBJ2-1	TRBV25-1	TGTGCCAGCAGTGAATGGGGCAGCTACAATGAGCAGTTCTTC	CASSEWGSYNEQFF
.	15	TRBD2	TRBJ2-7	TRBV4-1	TGCGCCAGCAGCCAAGAAGGCGGGAGCTCCTACGAGCAGTACTTC	CASSQEGGSSYEQYF
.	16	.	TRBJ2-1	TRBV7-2	TGTGCCAGCAGCTTATCGATGGGACTTTCATACAATGAGCAGTTCTTC	CASSLSMGLSYNEQFF
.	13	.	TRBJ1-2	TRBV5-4	TGTGCCAGCAGCTTGGGGCCGAGAGGGGGCTACACCTTC	CASSLGPRGGYTF
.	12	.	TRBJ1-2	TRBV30	TGTGCCTGGAGGCTCACAGGGTATGGCTACACCTTC	CAWRLTGYGYTF
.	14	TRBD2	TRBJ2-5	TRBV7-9	TGTGCCAGCAGCTCCAGCGGGAGCCAAGAGACCCAGTACTTC	CASSSSGSQETQYF
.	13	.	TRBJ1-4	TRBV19	TGTGCCAGTAGTACGGGATTTGGTGAAAAACTGTTTTTT	CASSTGFGEKLFF
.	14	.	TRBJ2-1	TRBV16	TGTGCCAGCAGCCAATCCGGAATAGCCTATGAGCAGTTCTTC	CASSQSGIAYEQFF
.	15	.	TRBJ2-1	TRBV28	TGTGCCAGCAGTTCGGGAGCTGCCAACTACAATGAGCAGTTCTTC	CASSSGAANYNEQFF
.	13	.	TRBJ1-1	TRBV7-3	TGTGCCAGCAGCCAAACAGCGAACACTGAAGCTTTCTTT	CASSQTANTEAFF
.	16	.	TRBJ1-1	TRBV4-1	TGCGCCAGCAGCCAAGGCGTTAACAGAGCGAACACTGAAGCTTTCTTT	CASSQGVNRANTEAFF
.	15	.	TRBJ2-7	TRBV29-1	TGCAGCGTTGAAGACCGGGACAAAGGCTCCTACGAGCAGTACTTC	CSVEDRDKGSYEQYF
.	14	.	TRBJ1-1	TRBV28	TGTGCCAGCCTCCGAGGGACAATGAACACTGAAGCTTTCTTT	CASLRGTMNTEAFF
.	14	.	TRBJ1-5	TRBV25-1	TGTGCCAGCGGCATAATCAGCCCCATTCGGGCCCAGCATTTT	CASGIISPIRAQHF
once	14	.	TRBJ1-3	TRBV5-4	TGTGCCAGCAGCTTTCGGGACAAGGGAAACACCATATATTTT	CASSFRDKGNTIYF
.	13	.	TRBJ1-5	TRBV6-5	TGTGCCAGCAGCGGAGGGAGCAATCAGCCCCAGCATTTT	CASSGGSNQPQHF
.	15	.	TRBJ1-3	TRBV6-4	TGTGCCAGCAGTGTTGCTACAGGGTCTGGAAACACCATATATTTT	CASSVATGSGNTIYF
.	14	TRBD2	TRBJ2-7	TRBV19	TGTGCCAGTAGTAGAGGGCTAGCGGCCTACGAGCAGTACTTC	CASSRGLAAYEQYF
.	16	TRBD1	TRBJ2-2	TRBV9	TGTGCCAGCAGCGGAATGAGGACAGGGGACACCGGGGAGCTGTTTTTT	CASSGMRTGDTGELFF
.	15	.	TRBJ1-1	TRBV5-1	TGCGCCAGCTGCGCGGGGTGGGGGAGGGACACTGAAGCTTTCTTT	CASCAGWGRDTEAFF
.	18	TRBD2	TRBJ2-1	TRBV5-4	TGTGCCAGCAGCTCTCCCGGGACTAGCGGGGGGGCAGGCGGTGAGCAGTTCTTC	CASSSPGTSGGAGGEQFF
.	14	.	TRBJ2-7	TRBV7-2	TGTGCCAGCAGCTTAGATTTGGGAGCCTACGAGCAGTACTTC	CASSLDLGAYEQYF
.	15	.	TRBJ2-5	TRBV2	TGTGCCAGCAGCACCCCCGAGACCGGGGGAGAGACCCAGTACTTC	CASSTPETGGETQYF
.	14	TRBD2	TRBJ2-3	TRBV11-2	TGTGCCAGCAGCCTCGGGACTAGCGGCGATACGCAGTATTTT	CASSLGTSGDTQYF
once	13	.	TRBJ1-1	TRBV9	TGTGCCAGCAGCGTGATTAATCAGGCTGAAGCTTTCTTT	CASSVINQAEAFF
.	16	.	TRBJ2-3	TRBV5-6	TGTGCCAGCAGCGGTCGTGGCCGAGGCGGGGCAGATACGCAGTATTTT	CASSGRGRGGADTQYF
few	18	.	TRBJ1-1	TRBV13	TGTGCCAGCAGCGGTAGGCGTGAGACGGACGGGGGGAACACTGAAGCTTTCTTT	CASSGRRETDGGNTEAFF
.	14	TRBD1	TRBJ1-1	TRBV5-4	TGTGCCAGCACTAGACAGGGGTCGCGAGCTGAAGCTTTCTTT	CASTRQGSRAEAFF
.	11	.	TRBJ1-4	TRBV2	TGTGCCAGCAGGTCGGAGGGAAAACTGTTTTTT	CASRSEGKLFF
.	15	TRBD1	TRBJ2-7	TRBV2	TGTGCCAGCAGGGGGACAGGCGATGCCTCCTACGAGCAGTACTTC	CASRGTGDASYEQYF
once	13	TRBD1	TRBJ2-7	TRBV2	TGTGCCAGCAGAGGACAGGGTACCTACGAGCAGTACTTC	CASRGQGTYEQYF
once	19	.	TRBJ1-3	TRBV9	TGTGCCAGCAGCGTAGCTGAAGGGACACTCTCCAACTCTGGAAACACCATATATTTT	CASSVAEGTLSNSGNTIYF
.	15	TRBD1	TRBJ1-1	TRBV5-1	TGCGCCAGCAGCTATAACAGGGGGGGGAACACTGAAGCTTTCTTT	CASSYNRGGNTEAFF
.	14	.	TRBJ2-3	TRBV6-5	TGTGCCAGCAGTTACGGCAGGCGCACAGATACGCAGTATTTT	CASSYGRRTDTQYF
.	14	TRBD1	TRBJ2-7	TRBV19	TGTGCCAGTCCGAGGGGGCGGGTAGTCTACGAGCAGTACTTC	CASPRGRVVYEQYF
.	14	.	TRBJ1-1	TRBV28	TGTGCCAGCAGTTCTACAGGGACCCGAACTGAAGCTTTCTTT	CASSSTGTRTEAFF